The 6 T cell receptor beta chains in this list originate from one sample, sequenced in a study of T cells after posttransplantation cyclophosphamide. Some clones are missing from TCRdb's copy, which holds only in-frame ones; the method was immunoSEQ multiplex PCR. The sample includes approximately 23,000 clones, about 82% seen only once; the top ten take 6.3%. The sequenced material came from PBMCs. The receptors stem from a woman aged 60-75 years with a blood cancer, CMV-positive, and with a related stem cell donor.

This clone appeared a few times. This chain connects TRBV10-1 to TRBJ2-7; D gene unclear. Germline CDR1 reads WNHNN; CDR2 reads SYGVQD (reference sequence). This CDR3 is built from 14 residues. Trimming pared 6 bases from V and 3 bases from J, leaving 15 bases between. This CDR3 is CASSPKNGVYEQYF. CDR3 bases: TGCGCCAGCAGCCCGAAAAACGGAGTCTACGAGCAGTACTTC.

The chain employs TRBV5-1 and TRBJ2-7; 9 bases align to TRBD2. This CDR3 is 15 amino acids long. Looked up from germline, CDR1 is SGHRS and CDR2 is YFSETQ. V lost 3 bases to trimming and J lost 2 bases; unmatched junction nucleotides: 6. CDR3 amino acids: CASSSTSGSTYEQYF. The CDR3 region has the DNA TGCGCCAGCAGCTCAACTAGCGGGTCCACCTACGAGCAGTACTTC.

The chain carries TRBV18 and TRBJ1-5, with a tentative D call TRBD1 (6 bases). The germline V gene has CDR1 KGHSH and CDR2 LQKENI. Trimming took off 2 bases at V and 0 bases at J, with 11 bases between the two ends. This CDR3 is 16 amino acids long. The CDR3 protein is CASSPRTVYSNQPQHF. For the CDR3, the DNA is TGTGCCAGCTCACCAAGGACAGTATATAGCAATCAGCCCCAGCATTTT.

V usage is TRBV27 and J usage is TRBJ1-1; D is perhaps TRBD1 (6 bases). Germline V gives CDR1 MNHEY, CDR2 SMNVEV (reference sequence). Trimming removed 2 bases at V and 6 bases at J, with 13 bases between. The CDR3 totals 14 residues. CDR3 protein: CASSLQQGWAEAFF. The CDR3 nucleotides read TGTGCCAGCAGTTTACAACAGGGCTGGGCTGAAGCTTTCTTT.

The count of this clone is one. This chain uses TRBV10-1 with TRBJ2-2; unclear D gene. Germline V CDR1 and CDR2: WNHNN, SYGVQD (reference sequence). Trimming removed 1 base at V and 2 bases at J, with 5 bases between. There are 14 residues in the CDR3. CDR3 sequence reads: CASSEWQNTGELFF. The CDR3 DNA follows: TGCGCCAGCAGTGAGTGGCAAAACACCGGGGAGCTGTTTTTT.

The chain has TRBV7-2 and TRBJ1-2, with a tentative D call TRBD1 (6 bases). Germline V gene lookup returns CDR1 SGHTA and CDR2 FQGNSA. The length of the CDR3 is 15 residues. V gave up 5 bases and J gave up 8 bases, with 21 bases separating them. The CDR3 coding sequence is TGTGCCAGCAGCCCACGGTCGGGGGGGCTCTGGGGCTACACCTTC. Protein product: CASSPRSGGLWGYTF.